The 30 T cell receptor beta chains reported below all come from one sample, sequenced in a study of beta chain features in type 1 diabetes. Sequenced material consisted of expressed TCRB transcripts (all of the isolated RNA was reverse transcribed). Assay used: immunoSEQ multiplex PCR; TCRdb lists only in-frame clones, some missing. The sample shows about 930,000 clones, roughly a sixth of them seen only once. Specimen: naive CD4+ T cells from blood. The source is a woman between 18 and 29 years old in good health.

V gene TRBV7-2 combines with J gene TRBJ1-2; D call uncertain. There are 15 residues in the CDR3. V lost 1 base, J lost 2 bases, and 11 bases lay in between. Germline loops: CDR1 SGHTA, CDR2 FQGNSA. The DNA for the CDR3 is TGTGCCAGCAGCTTAGTGAGGGCAGTCAACTATGGCTACACCTTC. Its protein product is CASSLVRAVNYGYTF.

The chain carries TRBV7-9 and TRBJ1-1; D is uncertain. The germline V gene encodes CDR1 SEHNR and CDR2 FQNEAQ (reference sequence). The CDR3 has 15 residues. Trimming took off 4 bases at V and 1 base at J, with 13 bases between the two ends. The CDR3 protein is CASSSRGGKNTEAFF. The CDR3 nucleotides are TGTGCCAGCAGCTCCCGAGGAGGGAAGAACACTGAAGCTTTCTTT.

The gene calls are TRBV9 and TRBJ1-4; D is undetermined. V lost 2 bases and J lost 4, with 12 bases in between. Per germline, CDR1 SGDLS and CDR2 YYNGEE. CDR3 length: 15 amino acids. CDR3 nucleotide sequence: TGTGCCAGCAGCGTCGGAGGGTGGGATAATGAAAAACTGTTTTTT. It specifies CASSVGGWDNEKLFF.

This clone was found a few times. The J gene is TRBJ2-1, the V gene TRBV4-2; D may be TRBD1 or TRBD2 (5 bases each). This CDR3 spans 14 amino acids. Trimming removed 4 bases from V and 5 bases from J, with 12 bases in between. In germline, CDR1 is LGHNA, CDR2 YNFKEQ. The chain's CDR3 is CASSPGTSNNEQFF. The DNA of the CDR3 is TGTGCCAGCAGCCCCGGGACCTCGAACAATGAGCAGTTCTTC.

The chain joins TRBV4-1 to TRBJ2-5, with D possibly being TRBD2 (6 bases). The CDR3 sequence is 15 residues long. Trimming took 1 base from V and 2 from J, leaving 11 bases between them. Germline V lookup: CDR1 MGHRA, CDR2 YSYEKL. The CDR3 loop reads CASSQVALAQETQYF. As DNA, the CDR3 is TGCGCCAGCAGCCAAGTCGCACTAGCTCAAGAGACCCAGTACTTC.

The chain is built from TRBV4-3 and TRBJ2-7, with D unresolved. V gave up 0 bases and J gave up 0 bases, with 12 bases separating them. CDR1 LGHNA and CDR2 YSLEER come from the germline V gene. There are 16 residues in the CDR3. CDR3 DNA: TGCGCCAGCAGCCAAGAGGCCAAGTACAGCTCCTACGAGCAGTACTTC. This gives the protein CASSQEAKYSSYEQYF.

The chain uses TRBV18 and TRBJ2-1, with D tentatively TRBD1 (6 bases). The V gene lost 0 bases and the J gene lost 4 bases, with 13 bases spanning the gap. CDR1 is KGHSH and CDR2 is LQKENI in the germline V gene. This CDR3 is built from 16 residues. The CDR3 is CASSPPNQGRYNEQFF. The CDR3 DNA reads as TGTGCCAGCTCACCACCGAATCAGGGGCGATACAATGAGCAGTTCTTC.

The gene calls are TRBV19 and TRBJ2-4; 11 bases agree with TRBD1. V shed 6 bases and J 3 bases; nucleotides not matched to a gene: 4. CDR3 length: 15 residues. Germline CDR1 reads LNHDA; CDR2 reads SQIVND (reference sequence). CDR3 residues: CASSGTGGNKNIQYF. CDR3 coding DNA: TGTGCCAGTAGCGGGACAGGGGGAAACAAAAACATTCAGTACTTC.

The chain uses TRBV6-5 and TRBJ2-1, with 10 bases lining up with TRBD2. This CDR3 is 15 amino acids long. Trimming removed 6 bases from V and 3 bases from J; junction bases left unmatched: 5. The germline V gene has CDR1 MNHEY and CDR2 SVGAGI. CDR3 bases: TGTGCCAGCAGAACAGCGGGAGGGGGCTACAATGAGCAGTTCTTC. Protein: CASRTAGGGYNEQFF.

On this clone: Germline and junction disagree at one end, which may indicate a read error. The genes are TRBV9 and TRBJ1-4; 7 bases are shared with TRBD1. This CDR3 comprises 15 residues. Germline CDR1 SGDLS, CDR2 YYNGEE. The CDR3 is CASSVDRGTNEKLVF. The CDR3 region has the DNA TGTGCCAGCAGCGTAGACAGGGGAACTAATGAAAAACTGGTTTTT.

The chain joins TRBV6-1 to TRBJ2-6; D not resolved. Trimming stripped 4 bases from V and 3 bases from J, with 7 bases between. From germline, CDR1 is MNHNS and CDR2 SASEGT. The length of the CDR3 is 14 residues. DNA for the CDR3: TGTGCCAGCAGTGCGCCAGGTGGGGCCAACGTCCTGACTTTC. It translates to CASSAPGGANVLTF.

The chain has TRBV29-1 and TRBJ2-3; D may be TRBD2 (5 bases). Germline lookup yields CDR1 SQVTM and CDR2 ANQGSEA. The CDR3 is 13 residues long. V was shortened by 3 bases and J by 5 bases, with 12 bases between the two germline ends. CDR3 amino acids: CSVDEFAGDTQYF. The CDR3 DNA follows: TGCAGCGTTGACGAGTTTGCGGGAGATACGCAGTATTTT.

The rearrangement links TRBV7-6 to TRBJ2-7; D may be TRBD1 (6 bases). Trimming took 4 bases from V and 4 from J, leaving 14 bases between them. CDR1 is SGHVS and CDR2 is FNYEAQ in the germline V gene. CDR3 length: 14 residues. The CDR3 loop is CASSSRPTGYEQYF. In nucleotides, the CDR3 is TGTGCCAGCAGCTCCCGGCCCACAGGGTACGAGCAGTACTTC.

In this sample, this clone turned up a few times. V usage is TRBV5-4 and J usage is TRBJ2-1; a weak D match, TRBD2 (5 bases). The germline V gene encodes CDR1 SGHNT and CDR2 YYREEE (reference sequence). Between the trimmed V and J ends, which lost 0 bases and 5 bases, there was a span of 9 bases. The CDR3 spans 14 residues. The CDR3 sequence: CASSLASGDNEQFF. The CDR3 DNA reads as TGTGCCAGCAGCTTGGCCAGCGGCGACAATGAGCAGTTCTTC.

V usage is TRBV9 and J usage is TRBJ1-3; 7 positions agree with TRBD1. CDR3 length: 15 residues. Trimming took 0 bases from V and 7 from J; bases not matched to a gene: 7. CDR1 and CDR2 from the germline V gene are SGDLS and YYNGEE. The CDR3 DNA sequence: TGTGCCAGCAGCGTAGCCGGACAGGAGAAGAACACCATATATTTT. Translation gives CASSVAGQEKNTIYF.

This clone was seen only a few times. V gene TRBV5-6 combines with J gene TRBJ1-2; unclear D gene. Trimming shortened V by 2 bases and J by 8 bases, and 13 bases separated the two germline ends. The CDR3 contains 13 residues. CDR1 is SGHDT, CDR2 YYEEEE, per germline. DNA for the CDR3: TGTGCCAGCAGCTTTGTTGACATTGGCGGCTACACCTTC. Protein: CASSFVDIGGYTF.

The chain carries TRBV7-9 and TRBJ2-5; D possibly corresponds to TRBD2 (5 bases). The germline V gene encodes CDR1 SEHNR and CDR2 FQNEAQ (reference sequence). The germline V and J ends were trimmed by 2 bases and 5 bases, with 12 bases remaining between them. The CDR3 sequence is 14 residues long. CDR3 in amino acids: CASSLFGVRETQYF. The CDR3 nucleotides are TGTGCCAGCAGCTTATTCGGGGTCAGGGAGACCCAGTACTTC.

This clone came up a few times. The chain uses TRBV5-1 and TRBJ1-2; no definite D call. Between the trimmed V and J ends, which lost 0 bases and 3 bases, there was a span of 12 bases. Germline V CDR1 and CDR2: SGHRS, YFSETQ. The CDR3 covers 15 residues. The CDR3 protein is CASSLGLPGDYGYTF. The CDR3 DNA reads as TGCGCCAGCAGCTTGGGACTCCCGGGCGACTATGGCTACACCTTC.

Only a few counts were recorded for this clone. The V gene is TRBV7-6, the J gene TRBJ2-1, with TRBD1 identical over 8 bases. The CDR3 contains 15 residues. The ends lost 5 bases at V and 4 bases at J; junction bases unmatched: 7. Germline CDR1 and CDR2: SGHVS and FNYEAQ. This chain's CDR3 is CASSQGTGPYNEQFF. Written as DNA, the CDR3 is TGTGCCAGCAGCCAAGGGACAGGACCTTACAATGAGCAGTTCTTC. Combining the CDR3 with reference TRBV7-6 and TRBJ2-1 gives the whole variable domain GAGVSQSPRYKVTKRGQDVALRCDPISGHVSLYWYRQALGQGPEFLTYFNYEAQQDKSGLPNDRFSAERPEGSISTLTIQRTEQRDSAMYRCASSQGTGPYNEQFFGPGTRLTVL.

This clone was detected a few times. The chain has TRBV7-2 and TRBJ1-5; D ambiguous. The CDR3 spans 15 residues. Germline CDR1 and CDR2: SGHTA and FQGNSA. The V and J ends lost 5 bases and 2 bases respectively, with 13 bases between them. The CDR3 nucleotides read TGTGCCAGCAGCCCCCGTGGGGTAGGCAATCAGCCCCAGCATTTT. Amino acid sequence: CASSPRGVGNQPQHF. The full variable domain, its missing parts supplied by reference TRBV7-2 and TRBJ1-5, is GAGVSQSPSNKVTEKGKDVELRCDPISGHTALYWYRQSLGQGLEFLIYFQGNSAPDKSGLPSDRFSAERTGGSVSTLTIQRTQQEDSAVYLCASSPRGVGNQPQHFGDGTRLSIL.

The V call is TRBV28, the J call TRBJ2-5; D gene ambiguous. Trimming shortened V by 3 bases and J by 7 bases, and 21 bases separated the two germline ends. CDR1 and CDR2 (germline): MDHEN, SYDVKM. The CDR3 totals 16 residues. The CDR3 spells CASSFFVSSQSLTQYF. Here the CDR3 DNA reads TGTGCCAGCAGTTTTTTTGTCTCGTCACAATCTTTGACCCAGTACTTC.

The rearrangement joins TRBV7-2 to TRBJ2-6; TRBD1 agrees at 7 bases. The CDR3 runs 17 residues. V lost 0 bases, J lost 0 bases, and 2 bases stayed unmatched. Germline CDR1 SGHTA, CDR2 FQGNSA. The CDR3 nucleotides are TGTGCCAGCAGCTTAGCGGGACAGAGCTCTGGGGCCAACGTCCTGACTTTC. This encodes CASSLAGQSSGANVLTF.

The rearrangement links TRBV9 to TRBJ2-1, with 8 nucleotides matching TRBD1. V shed 4 bases and J 5 bases; nucleotides not matched to a gene: 11. Germline CDR1 is SGDLS and CDR2 is YYNGEE. This CDR3 comprises 16 residues. As DNA, the CDR3 is TGTGCCAGCAGCAAGAAAGGACAGGGATTGAACAATGAGCAGTTCTTC. This translates into CASSKKGQGLNNEQFF.

The rearrangement joins TRBV18 to TRBJ1-3; no definite D call. The CDR3 length is 11 residues. V was clipped by 4 bases and J by 8 bases, with 6 bases between them. Germline values: CDR1 KGHSH, CDR2 LQKENI. This CDR3 is CASSRRDTIYF. In nucleotides, the CDR3 is TGTGCCAGCTCACGCCGGGACACCATATATTTT. Full variable domain (outside the CDR3, taken from reference TRBV18 and TRBJ1-3): NAGVMQNPRHLVRRRGQEARLRCSPMKGHSHVYWYRQLPEEGLKFMVYLQKENIIDESGMPKERFSAEFPKEGPSILRIQQVVRGDSAAYFCASSRRDTIYFGEGSWLTVV.

This clone has just a few counts. The V and J genes are TRBV19 and TRBJ1-5; TRBD1 agrees at 7 bases. The CDR3 has 17 amino acids. CDR1 is LNHDA and CDR2 is SQIVND in the germline V gene (reference sequence). V shed 3 bases, J shed 4 bases, and the junction held 12 bases outside the gene matches. CDR3 sequence reads: CASSISYRDSENQPQHF. The CDR3 nucleotides are TGTGCCAGTAGTATTTCATACCGGGACAGTGAAAATCAGCCCCAGCATTTT.

The chain recombines TRBV18 with TRBJ2-1; the D is unclear. Per the germline V gene, CDR1 is KGHSH and CDR2 is LQKENI. This CDR3 region has 14 residues. Trimming removed 4 bases at V and 8 bases at J, with 15 bases between. The CDR3 coding sequence is TGTGCCAGCTCACAAGACAAGGGCGTATATGAGCAGTTCTTC. Translated: CASSQDKGVYEQFF.

The rearrangement joins TRBV28 to TRBJ2-5; no reliable D call. This CDR3 comprises 12 residues. CDR1 and CDR2 from the germline V gene are MDHEN and SYDVKM. The V end lost 6 bases, the J end lost 5 bases, and 10 bases lay between the germline ends. CDR3 region: CASRAERETQYF. The CDR3 coding sequence is TGTGCCAGCAGGGCGGAGAGGGAGACCCAGTACTTC.

This clone was detected a few times. The junction and the germline gene differ at one end; a read error may be behind it. The J gene is TRBJ2-1, the V gene TRBV7-3; TRBD2 matches at 13 bases. The germline gives CDR1 SGHTA, CDR2 FQGTGA. The CDR3 loop spans 15 amino acids. CDR3 amino acids: CASSFGLAGVVERFF. The CDR3 DNA reads as TGTGCCAGCAGCTTTGGACTAGCGGGAGTGGTTGAGCGGTTCTTC.

The chain carries TRBV9 and TRBJ2-3; perhaps TRBD1 as D (6 bases). The V gene's germline CDR1 is SGDLS and CDR2 YYNGEE. V was cut by 4 bases and J by 0 bases, with 15 bases left in between. The CDR3 consists of 16 residues. The CDR3 region is CASSFTTGASTDTQYF. CDR3 sequence (DNA): TGTGCCAGCAGCTTCACGACAGGAGCTAGCACAGATACGCAGTATTTT. The complete variable domain, with remaining parts taken from reference TRBV9 and TRBJ2-3, reads DSGVTQTPKHLITATGQRVTLRCSPRSGDLSVYWYQQSLDQGLQFLIQYYNGEERAKGNILERFSAQQFPDLHSELNLSSLELGDSALYFCASSFTTGASTDTQYFGPGTRLTVL.

This clone was seen a handful of times. V and J are TRBV5-4 and TRBJ2-7; 11 nucleotides match TRBD2. Germline V gives CDR1 SGHNT, CDR2 YYREEE (reference sequence). With V trimmed by 3 bases and J by 3 bases, 17 bases remained unmatched. The CDR3 runs to 19 residues. CDR3 region: CASSSFYAVSGRVNYEQYF. DNA for the CDR3: TGTGCCAGCAGCTCCTTCTACGCCGTTAGCGGGAGGGTTAACTACGAGCAGTACTTC. The entire variable domain, with the rest obtained from reference TRBV5-4 and TRBJ2-7, is as follows: ETGVTQSPTHLIKTRGQQVTLRCSSQSGHNTVSWYQQALGQGPQFIFQYYREEENGRGNFPPRFSGLQFPNYSSELNVNALELDDSALYLCASSSFYAVSGRVNYEQYFGPGTRLTVT.